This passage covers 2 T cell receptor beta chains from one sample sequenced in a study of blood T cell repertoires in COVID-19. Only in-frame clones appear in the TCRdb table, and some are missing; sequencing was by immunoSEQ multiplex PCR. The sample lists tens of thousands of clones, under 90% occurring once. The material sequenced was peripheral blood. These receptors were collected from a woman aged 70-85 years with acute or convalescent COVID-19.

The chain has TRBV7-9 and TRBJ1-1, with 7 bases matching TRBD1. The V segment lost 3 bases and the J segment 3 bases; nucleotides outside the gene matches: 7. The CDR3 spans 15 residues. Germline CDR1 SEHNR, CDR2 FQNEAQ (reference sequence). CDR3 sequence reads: CASSFGGGQYTEAFF. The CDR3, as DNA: TGTGCCAGCAGCTTCGGTGGGGGACAGTACACTGAAGCTTTCTTT.

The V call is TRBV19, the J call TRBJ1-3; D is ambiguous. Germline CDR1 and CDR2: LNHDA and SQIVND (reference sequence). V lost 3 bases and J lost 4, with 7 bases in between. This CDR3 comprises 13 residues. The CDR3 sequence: CASSISRGNTIYF. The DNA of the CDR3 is TGTGCCAGTAGTATCTCCAGGGGAAACACCATATATTTT. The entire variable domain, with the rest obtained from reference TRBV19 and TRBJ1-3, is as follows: DGGITQSPKYLFRKEGQNVTLSCEQNLNHDAMYWYRQDPGQGLRLIYYSQIVNDFQKGDIAEGYSVSREKKESFPLTVTSAQKNPTAFYLCASSISRGNTIYFGEGSWLTVV.